The present TCR beta chain was sequenced within a study of T cells in Graves' hyperthyroidism and ophthalmopathy. Findings and caveats of the study: Clonotypes that were expanded in thyroid above 0.001 mostly appeared in blood too.

This clonotype came up many times. Its antigen is currently unknown. For ophthalmopathy patients, the Clinical Activity Score was at least 3 and the NOSPECS grade at least 4; duration was under 3 months. Diagnosing involved the use of clinical symptoms, serum thyroxine and TRAb, thyroid ultrasound and orbital computed tomography. Amplification of TCR beta CDR3 regions was performed using RNA transcripts as template. RT-PCR in the first round (using the HTBI primer set) targeted the TCR CDR3. TCRdb passed the multiplex PCR reads through MiXCR, listing each CDR3 protein once. The repertoire holds about 600,000 distinct CDR3 sequences, with about 14% as singletons. The length of the CDR3 is 18 residues. Trimming took 0 bases from V and 4 from J, leaving 21 bases between them. Per germline, CDR1 MNHNS and CDR2 SASEGT.

This receptor was obtained from a woman between 18 and 29 years old with Graves' ophthalmopathy. The J gene is TRBJ1-2, the V gene TRBV6-1; TRBD1 is a possible D gene (5 bases). Sequencing was carried out using blood. The CDR3 here is CASSEAPLAGYHGYGYTF. CDR3 DNA: TGTGCCAGCAGTGAAGCGCCCTTGGCAGGGTATCACGGCTATGGCTACACCTTC.